The entry below describes one T cell receptor (beta chain). This sample is drawn from a study of blood T cell repertoires in COVID-19. The overall study: Samples taken during acute and convalescent COVID-19 were collected in the United States, Italy and Spain.

In the original analysis: It was from reference gene primer amplification that nucleated cell counts were estimated. Generated by immunoSEQ multiplex PCR, the TCRdb table keeps only in-frame clones and is missing some. That table gives V, J and clone size, and the DNA gave D and trimming. The table records fewer than 350,000 clones, around 86% of them present only once. Ages ranged from roughly 18 to 100 years, with residence in around 24 US areas. The CDR3 is made up of 14 amino acids. V lost 8 bases, J lost 10 bases, and 11 bases stayed unmatched. The germline V gene encodes CDR1 LGHDT and CDR2 YNNKEL (reference sequence).

Sequenced input: PBMCs or T cells enriched from blood (not recorded which). This TCR derives from a man aged 55 to 70 who had recovered from COVID-19. The chain recombines TRBV3-1 (or the pseudogene TRBV3-2) with TRBJ2-1, with 10 positions matching TRBD1. In nucleotides, the CDR3 is TGTGCCAGCTGCCGGGACAGGGGTTCGGTGGAGCAGTTCTTC. It translates to CASCRDRGSVEQFF.